The 29 T cell receptor beta chains below all came from one sample that was sequenced in a study of blood T cell repertoires in COVID-19. Libraries were prepared by immunoSEQ multiplex PCR; TCRdb keeps only in-frame clonotypes and omits some of them. The repertoire holds approximately 140,000 clones, under 90% seen once, with approximately 2.4% in the top ten. Sequenced input: PBMCs or T cells enriched from blood (not recorded which). The receptors here all came from a middle-aged man with acute COVID-19.

This chain joins TRBV19 and TRBJ1-1, with D possibly being TRBD1 (5 bases). CDR1 and CDR2 from the germline V gene are LNHDA and SQIVND (reference sequence). This CDR3 is built from 14 residues. The ends were cut back, 6 bases at V and 5 bases at J, with 16 bases in the middle. Written as DNA, the CDR3 is TGTGCCAGTAGGGTCACAGGCGGGGGAACTGAAGCTTTCTTT. Translated, it gives CASRVTGGGTEAFF. The full variable domain, rest sourced from reference TRBV19 and TRBJ1-1, is DGGITQSPKYLFRKEGQNVTLSCEQNLNHDAMYWYRQDPGQGLRLIYYSQIVNDFQKGDIAEGYSVSREKKESFPLTVTSAQKNPTAFYLCASRVTGGGTEAFFGQGTRLTVV.

V gene TRBV9 combines with J gene TRBJ2-1; 12 bases are a match to TRBD2. CDR3 size: 14 residues. V was clipped by 4 bases and J by 9 bases; unmatched bases: 5. The germline CDR1 and CDR2 sequences are SGDLS and YYNGEE. CDR3 nucleotides: TGTGCCAGCAGCACGACTAGCGGGAGTAGTGAGCAGTTCTTC. Protein: CASSTTSGSSEQFF.

This clone was detected a few times. The chain recombines TRBV2 with TRBJ2-3, with unresolved D. This CDR3 spans 14 amino acids. The V gene's germline CDR1 is SNHLY and CDR2 FYNNEI. The germline V and J ends were trimmed by 5 bases and 6 bases, with 15 bases remaining between them. CDR3 coding DNA: TGTGCCAGCAGTTCCCGAAGCGAGGAGGATACGCAGTATTTT. Translation gives CASSSRSEEDTQYF. The whole variable domain, remainder taken from reference TRBV2 and TRBJ2-3, is EPEVTQTPSHQVTQMGQEVILRCVPISNHLYFYWYRQILGQKVEFLVSFYNNEISEKSEIFDDQFSVERPDGSNFTLKIRSTKLEDSAMYFCASSSRSEEDTQYFGPGTRLTVL.

The V call is TRBV15, the J call TRBJ1-2; D may be TRBD1 (5 bases). CDR1 and CDR2 from the germline V gene are LNHNV and YYDKDF (reference sequence). V shed 8 bases and J shed 4 bases, with 20 bases lying between them. The CDR3 spans 15 residues. CDR3 amino acids: CATRQSRARSYGYTF. In DNA, the CDR3 is TGTGCCACCCGCCAGTCCAGGGCAAGGAGCTATGGCTACACCTTC.

The gene calls are TRBV21-1 and TRBJ1-1; TRBD1, the table's D call, lacks a check against the DNA. TRBV21-1 is marked as a pseudogene. The CDR3 length is 15 residues. As DNA, the CDR3 is TGTGCCAGCAAAGGGGACAGGGCTTTTGGGTCTGAAGCTTTCTTT. As protein: CASKGDRAFGSEAFF.

The chain couples TRBV6-4 to TRBJ1-2; no firm D call. Germline CDR1 is MRHNA and CDR2 is SNTAGT. V was clipped by 7 bases and J by 4 bases, with 13 bases between them. This CDR3 region has 13 residues. The CDR3 protein is CASKNSGFYGYTF. DNA for the CDR3: TGTGCCAGCAAAAACAGCGGATTCTATGGCTACACCTTC.

This chain uses TRBV27 with TRBJ1-3, with 8 nucleotides matching TRBD1. J was trimmed by 6 bases and V by 6 bases; bases with no gene match: 10. Germline V lookup: CDR1 MNHEY, CDR2 SMNVEV (reference sequence). This CDR3 has 15 amino acids. Here the CDR3 DNA reads TGTGCCAGCAGCCCAGGACAGGGAAGGGCAAACACCATATATTTT. It encodes CASSPGQGRANTIYF.

This chain links TRBV7-9 with TRBJ1-2, with D unclear. This CDR3 is built from 13 residues. V was trimmed by 1 base and J by 8 bases, leaving 11 bases between them. Germline V gene data show CDR1 as SEHNR and CDR2 as FQNEAQ (reference sequence). CDR3 bases: TGTGCCAGCAGCTTAGACAGCCTAAGGGGCTACACCTTC. This sequence encodes CASSLDSLRGYTF.

This chain joins TRBV25-1 and TRBJ2-1; 8 bases line up with TRBD1. The CDR3 sequence is 12 residues long. From germline, CDR1 is MGHDK and CDR2 SYGVNS. V shed 10 bases, J shed 6 bases, and the junction held 5 bases outside the gene matches. CDR3 in DNA: TGTGCCATCGGGACAGGATTCAATGAGCAGTTCTTC. It specifies CAIGTGFNEQFF.

The rearrangement joins TRBV7-9 to TRBJ2-7, with a possible D match to TRBD1 (6 bases). Germline values: CDR1 SEHNR, CDR2 FQNEAQ (reference sequence). The V and J ends lost 2 bases and 0 bases respectively, with 8 bases between them. The CDR3 contains 14 residues. CDR3 nucleotide sequence: TGTGCCAGCAGCTTACACAGGGACTCCTACGAGCAGTACTTC. Its translation: CASSLHRDSYEQYF.

The rearrangement joins TRBV19 to TRBJ1-1, with D unclear. Trimming left V 5 bases short and J 0 bases short, with 7 bases between. This CDR3 is built from 13 residues. The germline V gene encodes CDR1 LNHDA and CDR2 SQIVND (reference sequence). DNA for the CDR3: TGTGCCAGTAGTCCCGCTATGAACACTGAAGCTTTCTTT. It is translated as CASSPAMNTEAFF.

The rearrangement links TRBV30 to TRBJ2-3, with TRBD2 identical over 9 bases. Trimming took 7 bases from V and 4 from J; bases not matched to a gene: 12. CDR1 and CDR2 from the germline V gene are GTSNPN and SVGIG (reference sequence). This CDR3 spans 15 amino acids. The CDR3 is CASTRGGGLPDTQYF. CDR3 bases: TGTGCCTCCACGCGGGGGGGAGGGCTCCCAGATACGCAGTATTTT.

This chain links TRBV5-1 with TRBJ2-7; 9 bases are a match to TRBD1. The CDR3 is 14 residues long. Unmatched junction bases numbered 4, after V lost 0 bases and J lost 6 bases. Germline V gives CDR1 SGHRS, CDR2 YFSETQ. The CDR3 spells CASSLAGQGIEQYF. Written as DNA, the CDR3 is TGCGCCAGCAGCTTGGCCGGACAGGGGATCGAGCAGTACTTC.

V usage is TRBV6-5 and J usage is TRBJ1-2, with 8 nucleotides matching TRBD1. The CDR3 runs to 15 residues. CDR1 and CDR2 (germline): MNHEY, SVGAGI. V shed 2 bases and J 8 bases; nucleotides not matched to a gene: 10. CDR3 DNA sequence: TGTGCCAGCAGTTACGGGCAGGGGGCGCAGGGGGGCTACACCTTC. Translating it yields CASSYGQGAQGGYTF.

This chain uses TRBV7-9 with TRBJ2-3, with TRBD1 identical over 9 bases. J was trimmed by 3 bases and V by 2 bases; bases with no gene match: 6. The germline gives CDR1 SEHNR, CDR2 FQNEAQ (reference sequence). The CDR3 has 16 amino acids. The CDR3 loop is CASSLSGTGLTDTQYF. CDR3 bases: TGTGCCAGCAGCTTATCCGGGACAGGGTTAACAGATACGCAGTATTTT.

The rearrangement uses TRBV19 and TRBJ2-2; D unclear. The CDR3 loop spans 12 amino acids. V was trimmed by 1 base and J by 6 bases, leaving 3 bases between them. Looked up from germline, CDR1 is LNHDA and CDR2 is SQIVND (reference sequence). CDR3 residues: CASSIAAGELFF. CDR3 in DNA: TGTGCCAGTAGTATAGCTGCCGGGGAGCTGTTTTTT. Full variable domain (outside the CDR3, taken from reference TRBV19 and TRBJ2-2): DGGITQSPKYLFRKEGQNVTLSCEQNLNHDAMYWYRQDPGQGLRLIYYSQIVNDFQKGDIAEGYSVSREKKESFPLTVTSAQKNPTAFYLCASSIAAGELFFGEGSRLTVL.

The chain couples TRBV5-1 to TRBJ2-7; TRBD2 agrees at 8 bases. Germline V gene lookup returns CDR1 SGHRS and CDR2 YFSETQ. The CDR3 loop spans 14 amino acids. Germline trimming cut 4 bases from V and 0 bases from J; bases unmatched to any gene: 3. The DNA for the CDR3 is TGCGCCAGCAGCCGGGAGGGGCTCTCCTACGAGCAGTACTTC. It codes for CASSREGLSYEQYF.

CDR3 region: CATLGTGILHNEQFF. CDR3 DNA: TGTGCCACCCTCGGGACAGGGATCCTCCACAATGAGCAGTTCTTC. The chain links TRBV19 to TRBJ2-1; 9 nucleotides match TRBD1. V dropped 10 bases and J dropped 5; count of bases not matched to a gene: 12. This CDR3 has 15 residues. Germline assignment: CDR1 LNHDA and CDR2 SQIVND (reference sequence).

V is TRBV6-1 and J is TRBJ2-3; 8 bases match TRBD2. Per germline, CDR1 MNHNS and CDR2 SASEGT. V lost 1 base, J lost 2 bases, and 5 bases stayed unmatched. CDR3 length equals 16 residues. The CDR3: CASSEESGGATDTQYF. The DNA for the CDR3 is TGTGCCAGCAGTGAAGAGTCCGGGGGGGCCACAGATACGCAGTATTTT.

This rearrangement joins TRBV2 to TRBJ1-6; 7 bases match TRBD1. CDR3 length: 15 amino acids. Trimming at V came to 2 bases and at J to 7 bases, leaving 5 bases not matched to a gene. CDR1 is SNHLY, CDR2 FYNNEI, per germline. The CDR3, as DNA: TGTGCCAGCAGTGAAACAGGGGAAAGGAATTCACCCCTCCACTTT. Encoded protein: CASSETGERNSPLHF.

V is TRBV5-1 and J is TRBJ1-2; 7 positions agree with TRBD1. The V gene end was trimmed by 0 bases and the J gene end by 8 bases; junction bases not matched to a gene: 10. The CDR3 covers 15 residues. CDR1 SGHRS and CDR2 YFSETQ come from the germline V gene. The CDR3 loop is CASSLEAPTGEGYTF. The DNA for the CDR3 is TGCGCCAGCAGCTTGGAGGCCCCAACAGGGGAAGGCTACACCTTC.

V gene TRBV3-1 (or the pseudogene TRBV3-2) combines with J gene TRBJ2-3; 7 bases fit TRBD2. CDR1 LGHDT and CDR2 YNNKEL come from the germline V gene (reference sequence). The CDR3 spans 14 residues. V gave up 8 bases and J gave up 1 base; unmatched junction bases: 6. The CDR3 region has the DNA TGTGCCAGCGGCCGGGCGGGGGGCACAGATACGCAGTATTTT. Protein product: CASGRAGGTDTQYF.

The rearrangement uses TRBV2 and TRBJ2-3, with 9 bases lining up with TRBD2. Unmatched junction bases numbered 5, after V lost 8 bases and J lost 2 bases. Germline V lookup: CDR1 SNHLY, CDR2 FYNNEI. CDR3 size: 14 residues. The CDR3 bases are TGTGCCAGCGTAGCGGGGGCCTACACAGATACGCAGTATTTT. Translated: CASVAGAYTDTQYF.

The genes are TRBV19 and TRBJ2-5, with D uncertain. This CDR3 has 17 residues. Germline V gene sequence: CDR1 LNHDA, CDR2 SQIVND (reference sequence). The ends were cut back, 2 bases at V and 0 bases at J, with 16 bases in the middle. The DNA for the CDR3 is TGTGCCAGTAGTATATTCGGGTTCCAACCGTACCAAGAGACCCAGTACTTC. Residues: CASSIFGFQPYQETQYF.

The chain links TRBV15 to TRBJ1-5, with D tentatively TRBD1 (6 bases). Germline assignment: CDR1 LNHNV and CDR2 YYDKDF (reference sequence). V was trimmed by 3 bases and J by 8 bases, leaving 14 bases between them. The CDR3 has 14 residues. CDR3 region: CATSRGALSEPQHF. CDR3 bases: TGTGCCACCAGCAGGGGGGCTTTATCGGAGCCCCAGCATTTT.

V usage is TRBV27 and J usage is TRBJ1-5, with a tentative D call TRBD1 (5 bases). There are 15 residues in the CDR3. CDR1 is MNHEY, CDR2 SMNVEV, per germline (reference sequence). V gave up 9 bases and J gave up 1 base, with 16 bases separating them. The CDR3: CASPHSGQSNQPQHF. The DNA of the CDR3 is TGTGCCAGTCCCCATTCCGGACAAAGCAATCAGCCCCAGCATTTT.

The sample holds a few counts of this clone. One end of the junction varies from germline; a read error may be responsible. This chain links TRBV19 with TRBJ2-4; 9 nucleotides line up with TRBD2. The CDR3 has 16 amino acids. CDR1 and CDR2 (germline): LNHDA, SQIVND (reference sequence). CDR3 DNA: TGTGCTAGTATGACACCAGGCACTAGCGGGCAAAACATTCAGTACTTC. This sequence encodes CASMTPGTSGQNIQYF.

The V and J genes are TRBV19 and TRBJ1-1, with a tentative D call TRBD1 (5 bases). This CDR3 comprises 13 residues. Trimming removed 3 bases from V and 3 bases from J, with 8 bases in between. Germline V gene lookup returns CDR1 LNHDA and CDR2 SQIVND (reference sequence). The CDR3 nucleotides are TGTGCCAGTAGTATGACCAGGGACACTGAAGCTTTCTTT. Amino acids: CASSMTRDTEAFF.

The chain employs TRBV7-2 and TRBJ2-1; 7 nucleotides line up with TRBD2. CDR1 and CDR2 (germline): SGHTA, FQGNSA. The CDR3 extends over 15 amino acids. V lost 5 bases and J lost 4; bases outside the gene matches: 8. CDR3 protein: CASSDRGGGYNEQFF. CDR3 nucleotide sequence: TGTGCCAGCAGCGATCGAGGCGGGGGTTACAATGAGCAGTTCTTC.